Listed below are T cell receptor beta chains from one sample, sequenced in a study of blood T cell repertoires in COVID-19. Sequencing used immunoSEQ multiplex PCR; TCRdb keeps in-frame clones, though not all of them. The table has 300,000 to 350,000 clones, roughly 88% seen once. Sequences were obtained from PBMCs or T cells enriched from blood (not recorded which). These receptors came from a young man who had recovered from COVID-19. CDR3s include the opening cysteine and the closing phenylalanine or tryptophan. A D gene is named only where the DNA matches it firmly. Not every row has a clone size; where given, it reads once, few, many or a size class.

d_gene	j_gene	v_gene	abundance	CDR3aa	CDR3nt
TRBD2	TRBJ2-7	TRBV2	-	CASGRTSGGPSKQYF	TGTGCCAGCGGGAGGACTAGCGGGGGTCCTTCGAAGCAGTACTTC
-	TRBJ2-7	TRBV10-3	-	CAISESRAGSYEQYF	TGTGCCATCAGTGAATCGAGGGCCGGCTCCTACGAGCAGTACTTC
TRBD1	TRBJ1-2	TRBV12-3/TRBV12-4	-	CASSSGTAWGTF	TGTGCCAGCAGTTCCGGGACAGCCTGGGGCACCTTC
-	TRBJ2-3	TRBV4-2	-	CASSQGTAAGTDTQYF	TGTGCCAGCAGCCAAGGAACAGCGGCGGGCACAGATACGCAGTATTTT
-	TRBJ1-6	TRBV30	once	CAWCPRGAVKPLHF	TGTGCCTGGTGCCCTAGAGGAGCGGTTAAACCCCTCCACTTT
-	TRBJ1-5	TRBV30	-	CAWSGQGPQPQHF	TGTGCCTGGAGTGGGCAGGGGCCCCAGCCCCAGCATTTT
TRBD1	TRBJ2-7	TRBV30	-	CAWTRQGEHEQYF	TGTGCCTGGACCAGACAGGGGGAACACGAGCAGTACTTC
-	TRBJ2-1	TRBV11-2	once	CASSLDWALARRSYNEQFF	TGTGCCAGCAGCTTAGATTGGGCCCTAGCGAGGCGCTCCTACAATGAGCAGTTCTTC
-	TRBJ1-1	TRBV7-8	few	CASSLMRGTEAFF	TGTGCCAGCAGCTTAATGAGGGGGACTGAAGCTTTCTTT
-	TRBJ1-2	TRBV27	once	CASRRSGSNYGYTF	TGTGCCAGCCGACGATCTGGGAGTAACTATGGCTACACCTTC
TRBD1	TRBJ1-2	TRBV30	-	CAWKLSRGTGRVGNYGYTF	TGTGCCTGGAAGTTATCACGCGGGACAGGGAGGGTGGGTAACTATGGCTACACCTTC
TRBD1	TRBJ2-7	TRBV5-4	-	CASSWGQGYEQYF	TGTGCCAGCAGCTGGGGACAGGGGTACGAGCAGTACTTC
TRBD1	TRBJ2-7	TRBV4-1	-	CASSQIQGASSYEQYF	TGCGCCAGCAGCCAAATACAGGGGGCGAGCTCCTACGAGCAGTACTTC
-	TRBJ2-5	TRBV30	-	CAWSGVGARGGTQYF	TGTGCCTGGAGTGGGGTGGGGGCGAGAGGTGGGACCCAGTACTTC
-	TRBJ2-5	TRBV7-6	-	CASSPRGSAGQETQYF	TGTGCCAGCAGCCCCCGGGGATCTGCGGGCCAAGAGACCCAGTACTTC
TRBD1	TRBJ1-1	TRBV2	-	CASRGQAANMNTEAFF	TGTGCCAGCAGGGGACAGGCTGCTAACATGAACACTGAAGCTTTCTTT
TRBD1	TRBJ1-1	TRBV5-4	few	CASSDDRVRAEAFF	TGTGCCAGCAGCGACGACAGGGTAAGGGCTGAAGCTTTCTTT
-	TRBJ2-5	TRBV5-6	-	CASSFGSEETQYF	TGTGCCAGCAGCTTTGGTAGCGAAGAGACCCAGTACTTC
-	TRBJ1-2	TRBV6-5	-	CASSQGFRANYGYTF	TGTGCCAGCAGCCAGGGTTTTCGAGCTAACTATGGCTACACCTTC
-	TRBJ1-1	TRBV4-3	-	CASSLSTSANTEAFF	TGCGCCAGCAGCCTTTCGACATCGGCTAACACTGAAGCTTTCTTT
-	TRBJ1-6	TRBV18	once	CASSPPMRDSPLHF	TGTGCCAGCTCACCACCTATGAGGGATTCACCCCTCCACTTT
TRBD2	TRBJ2-1	TRBV4-3	-	CASSQGPGLGSYNEQFF	TGCGCCAGCAGCCAGGGCCCCGGACTAGGCTCCTACAATGAGCAGTTCTTC
TRBD2	TRBJ2-3	TRBV5-1	-	CASSLSPGGGTDTQYF	TGCGCCAGCAGCTTGTCTCCGGGGGGGGGCACAGATACGCAGTATTTT
TRBD1	TRBJ1-6	TRBV5-8	-	CASSATGEDSPLHF	TGTGCCAGCAGCGCGACAGGGGAGGATTCACCCCTCCACTTT
-	TRBJ2-2	TRBV30	-	CAWKSQRAPGELFF	TGTGCCTGGAAATCCCAGCGGGCCCCCGGGGAGCTGTTTTTT
-	TRBJ2-7	TRBV7-3	-	CASSSDPSGEQYF	TGTGCCAGCAGCTCGGATCCGTCCGGGGAGCAGTACTTC
-	TRBJ2-7	TRBV27	few	CASSRRSSYEQYF	TGTGCCAGCAGTCGTAGATCATCCTACGAGCAGTACTTC
-	TRBJ2-5	TRBV27	-	CASSLSYQETQYF	TGTGCCAGCAGTTTAAGCTACCAAGAGACCCAGTACTTC
-	TRBJ2-2	TRBV24-1	few	CATSDSQGRRVGELFF	TGTGCCACCAGTGATTCGCAAGGACGGAGGGTCGGGGAGCTGTTTTTT
-	TRBJ2-2	TRBV6-4	-	CASSDSRVSTGELFF	TGTGCCAGCAGTGACTCGAGGGTTAGCACCGGGGAGCTGTTTTTT
-	TRBJ1-1	TRBV3-1/TRBV3-2	-	CASSQQGGYTEAFF	TGTGCCAGCAGCCAACAAGGGGGATACACTGAAGCTTTCTTT
-	TRBJ1-5	TRBV30	-	CAWSVGRGGRSNQPQHF	TGTGCCTGGAGTGTTGGCAGGGGTGGAAGAAGCAATCAGCCCCAGCATTTT
-	TRBJ2-1	TRBV5-1	-	CASSPSPGWSSYNEQFF	TGCGCCAGCAGCCCATCGCCCGGTTGGAGCTCCTACAATGAGCAGTTCTTC
-	TRBJ2-7	TRBV21-1	-	CASNDEGQGKSYEQYF	TGTGCCAGCAACGACGAAGGACAGGGAAAATCCTACGAGCAGTACTTC
-	TRBJ2-6	TRBV19	-	CASTNSGANVLTF	TGTGCCAGTACAAACTCTGGGGCCAACGTCCTGACTTTC
TRBD1	TRBJ1-6	TRBV7-2	-	CASSTGQFSPLHF	TGTGCCAGCAGCACGGGACAGTTTTCACCCCTCCACTTT
TRBD1	TRBJ2-2	TRBV10-1	few	CASSEFQKGQRIWELFF	TGCGCCAGCAGTGAGTTTCAAAAGGGACAGAGAATCTGGGAGCTGTTTTTT
TRBD1	TRBJ1-2	TRBV6-5	-	CASRLGTGGRGGYTF	TGTGCCAGCAGACTAGGGACAGGGGGTCGTGGTGGCTACACCTTC
-	TRBJ2-5	TRBV12-2	-	CASRLGQHQETQYF	TGTGCAAGTCGCTTAGGACAGCACCAAGAGACCCAGTACTTC
TRBD1	TRBJ1-5	TRBV6-1	-	CASSGRDRGPNQPQHF	TGTGCCAGCAGTGGCCGGGACAGGGGGCCAAATCAGCCCCAGCATTTT